The sequence of this T cell receptor (beta chain) was determined in a study of T cell responses to AZD1222 COVID-19 vaccine. Clones were sequenced by immunoSEQ multiplex PCR, and TCRdb holds only the in-frame ones, with some missing. The table records roughly 150,000 clones, less than 95% of them present only once. The sequence was collected from an adult who received the AZD1222 COVID-19 vaccine. The source material was peripheral blood, sampled 28 days after the second AZD1222 dose.

CDR3 nucleotide sequence: TGTGCCAGCAGTCCCGTGGACAGGGATCGGGCTTTCTTT. Residues: CASSPVDRDRAFF. V gene TRBV27 combines with J gene TRBJ1-1; 8 nucleotides match TRBD1. Germline trimming cut 5 bases from V and 11 bases from J; bases unmatched to any gene: 10. Germline assignment: CDR1 MNHEY and CDR2 SMNVEV (reference sequence). The CDR3 is 13 amino acids.